This T cell receptor beta chain derives from a study of T cells in Graves' hyperthyroidism and ophthalmopathy. Per the germline V gene, CDR1 is LGHDT and CDR2 is YNNKEL (reference sequence). Trimming removed 1 base from V and 9 bases from J, with 7 bases in between. The CDR3 runs 12 residues. This clonotype was observed many times. Its specificity is not known. The study, taken as a whole, reports: Blood held most thyroid clonotypes expanded above 0.001 frequency.

A patient was excluded if there was uncontrolled infection, other autoimmune disease, pregnancy or lactation. Amplification targeted TCR beta CDR3 regions from RNA transcripts. The study used the HTBI primer set for a first-round RT-PCR of the TCR CDR3. TCRdb re-called the multiplex PCR reads through MiXCR, storing one row per CDR3 protein. This table holds about 200,000 distinct CDR3 sequences, about a sixth found once. The sequenced sample was blood. V is TRBV3-1 and J is TRBJ2-1; no reliable D call. The receptor's source is a woman in her 50s with Graves' hyperthyroidism. DNA for the CDR3: TGTGCCAGCAGCCAAGTCGATGTTGAGCAGTTCTTC. Amino acid sequence: CASSQVDVEQFF.